This T cell receptor beta chain was found in a study of shared clonotypes between healthy human individuals. Study details: Donor ages ranged 18 to 49 years: a couple of women, a few men.

The CDR3 runs to 12 residues. V lost 2 bases to trimming and J lost 8 bases, with 7 bases between them. The germline gives CDR1 SNHLY, CDR2 FYNNEI. Sequencing was performed with immunoSEQ multiplex PCR; in TCRdb, only in-frame clones are kept and a portion is missing. This table has 2 million to 2.5 million clones, approximately 96% appearing once. With respect to this clone: What it binds is unknown.

Findings of the study overall: Compared with clonotypes that all four donors shared, non-shared clonotypes had lower generation probabilities.

This receptor was obtained from a man younger than 35 in good health. Input material: naive CD4+ T cells sorted from blood. Subset specified: CD45RA+ positively selected. The chain employs TRBV2 and TRBJ1-5; no clear D. The CDR3 DNA sequence: TGTGCCAGCAGTGAACGTTTTGAGCCCCAGCATTTT. Its translation is CASSERFEPQHF. The full variable domain, rest sourced from reference TRBV2 and TRBJ1-5, is EPEVTQTPSHQVTQMGQEVILRCVPISNHLYFYWYRQILGQKVEFLVSFYNNEISEKSEIFDDQFSVERPDGSNFTLKIRSTKLEDSAMYFCASSERFEPQHFGDGTRLSIL.